This T cell receptor beta chain was retrieved from a study of T cells in narcolepsy. Study-wide points: HCRT-specific and TRIB2-specific autoreactive clonotypes appeared among same-patient CSF and blood CD4+ clonotypes. Some memory CD4+ repertoires had no autoreactive clone sequences.

The CDR3 is made up of 18 amino acids. V gave up 2 bases and J gave up 7 bases, with 23 bases separating them. Germline loops: CDR1 LGHNA, CDR2 YSLEER. Produced via immunoSEQ multiplex PCR; TCRdb's table is partial and in-frame only. The sample consists of about 30,000 clones, roughly 80% of them appearing once. There are a few counts of this clone. The antigen is undetermined. Sequenced input: CD45RA- memory CD4+ T cells from PBMCs. The TCR sequence derives from a human donor with narcolepsy. This chain uses TRBV4-3 with TRBJ2-2, with D perhaps being TRBD1 or TRBD2 (6 bases each). The CDR3 coding sequence is TGCGCCAGCAGCCAAAGTCCCGGCGGGATGGGACAAAACGGGGAGCTGTTTTTT. Protein product: CASSQSPGGMGQNGELFF.